These 20 T cell receptor beta chains originate from one sample sequenced in a study of CD8 T cells in Susac syndrome. The RNA input was roughly 0.45 to 1 ug, and it was reverse transcribed with random hexamers. TCRdb re-called the immunoSEQ multiplex PCR reads with MiXCR, one entry per CDR3 protein. The sample lists some 200,000 distinct CDR3 sequences; about 95% were seen once. Sequencing was done on a sample of CD4+ T cells from PBMCs. Every receptor here comes from a human donor with multiple sclerosis.

The chain uses TRBV30 and TRBJ2-1; D is undetermined. The CDR3 extends over 12 amino acids. V lost 3 bases and J 7 bases, leaving 10 bases between the germline ends. CDR1 and CDR2 (germline): GTSNPN, SVGIG (reference sequence). CDR3: CAWSPRQNEQFF. DNA for the CDR3: TGTGCCTGGAGCCCTCGGCAGAATGAGCAGTTCTTC. Using reference TRBV30 and TRBJ2-1 for the parts outside the CDR3, the full variable domain is SQTIHQWPATLVQPVGSPLSLECTVEGTSNPNLYWYRQAAGRGLQLLFYSVGIGQISSEVPQNLSASRPQDRQFILSSKKLLLSDSGFYLCAWSPRQNEQFFGPGTRLTVL.

The chain has TRBV30 and TRBJ1-2; D remains ambiguous. V dropped 8 bases and J dropped 8 bases, with 15 bases sitting between them. This CDR3 is built from 11 residues. Germline-derived CDR1 and CDR2 are GTSNPN and SVGIG (reference sequence). CDR3 residues: CARVRFGGYTF. As DNA, the CDR3 is TGTGCCAGAGTTCGATTCGGCGGCTACACCTTC.

The chain combines TRBV30 with TRBJ1-5; D uncertain. CDR1 GTSNPN and CDR2 SVGIG come from the germline V gene (reference sequence). The germline V and J ends were trimmed by 4 bases and 6 bases, with 13 bases remaining between them. The CDR3 has 13 amino acids. The CDR3 protein is CAWNAAGGQPQHF. CDR3 DNA sequence: TGTGCCTGGAATGCGGCAGGAGGTCAGCCCCAGCATTTT.

This clonotype has just a few counts. CDR3 nucleotide sequence: TGTGCCAGCAGCGTCGGCAGGGGTAACACTGAAGCTTTCTTT. This sequence encodes CASSVGRGNTEAFF. The chain employs TRBV9 and TRBJ1-1; tentatively, D is TRBD1 (6 bases). V lost 2 bases and J lost 2, with 10 bases in between. Looked up from germline, CDR1 is SGDLS and CDR2 is YYNGEE. The CDR3 is made up of 14 amino acids.

The chain is built from TRBV5-1 and TRBJ2-3; D not certain. Between the trimmed V and J ends, which lost 7 bases and 2 bases, there was a span of 14 bases. The CDR3 runs to 14 residues. The germline V gene has CDR1 SGHRS and CDR2 YFSETQ. The CDR3 nucleotides read TGCGCCAGCTTTCTTGGGGAATCCACAGATACGCAGTATTTT. Its protein product is CASFLGESTDTQYF. The full variable domain, its missing parts supplied by reference TRBV5-1 and TRBJ2-3, is KAGVTQTPRYLIKTRGQQVTLSCSPISGHRSVSWYQQTPGQGLQFLFEYFSETQRNKGNFPGRFSGRQFSNSRSEMNVSTLELGDSALYLCASFLGESTDTQYFGPGTRLTVL.

The V call is TRBV4-2, the J call TRBJ2-7, with D possibly matching TRBD2 (5 bases). V was clipped by 0 bases and J by 5 bases, with 14 bases between them. The CDR3 runs 15 residues. Germline CDR1 is LGHNA and CDR2 is YNFKEQ. The DNA for the CDR3 is TGTGCCAGCAGCCAAGAGTTTGTGGGAGCCCACGAGCAGTACTTC. Translating it yields CASSQEFVGAHEQYF.

This clonotype showed up just once. The chain joins TRBV10-3 to TRBJ2-5; 7 positions match TRBD2. This CDR3 is built from 17 residues. J was trimmed by 2 bases and V by 4 bases; bases with no gene match: 13. Germline CDR1 reads ENHRY; CDR2 reads SYGVKD. The CDR3 loop reads CAISGTLAEQGQETQYF. The CDR3, as DNA: TGTGCCATCAGTGGAACCCTAGCGGAACAAGGTCAAGAGACCCAGTACTTC.

The chain combines TRBV3-1 with TRBJ2-5; D perhaps matches TRBD1 (5 bases). The CDR3 runs 14 residues. Germline V lookup: CDR1 LGHDT, CDR2 YNNKEL (reference sequence). Trimming removed 3 bases from V and 4 bases from J, with 12 bases in between. CDR3 nucleotides: TGTGCCAGCAGCCAGTACGAAAGGGGAGAGACCCAGTACTTC. Its translation: CASSQYERGETQYF.

The V call is TRBV7-2, the J call TRBJ1-1; the D is unclear. The CDR3 sequence is 14 residues long. From germline, CDR1 is SGHTA and CDR2 FQGNSA. Trimming removed 3 bases at V and 5 bases at J, with 13 bases between. The CDR3 spells CASSFQWEGTEAFF. In DNA, the CDR3 is TGTGCCAGCAGCTTTCAGTGGGAAGGGACTGAAGCTTTCTTT.

V usage is TRBV9 and J usage is TRBJ2-5, with D unclear. Germline V gene sequence: CDR1 SGDLS, CDR2 YYNGEE. This CDR3 spans 13 amino acids. The V and J ends lost 0 bases and 3 bases respectively, with 6 bases between them. The CDR3 coding sequence is TGTGCCAGCAGCGTAGGACTCAAAGAGACCCAGTACTTC. Translated, it gives CASSVGLKETQYF. Full variable domain (missing parts from reference TRBV9 and TRBJ2-5): DSGVTQTPKHLITATGQRVTLRCSPRSGDLSVYWYQQSLDQGLQFLIQYYNGEERAKGNILERFSAQQFPDLHSELNLSSLELGDSALYFCASSVGLKETQYFGPGTRLLVL.

This rearrangement joins TRBV24-1 to TRBJ2-3; no reliable D call. The CDR3 runs 13 residues. The V gene's germline CDR1 is KGHDR and CDR2 SFDVKD. The V gene lost 2 bases and the J gene lost 4 bases, with 6 bases spanning the gap. The CDR3 DNA follows: TGTGCCACCAGTGATTCGGGCGCAGATACGCAGTATTTT. Translated: CATSDSGADTQYF.

J is TRBJ2-5 and V is TRBV5-6, with D possibly TRBD1 on 5 matching bases. Trimming stripped 4 bases from V and 5 bases from J, with 15 bases between. The CDR3 totals 14 residues. Germline-derived CDR1 and CDR2 are SGHDT and YYEEEE. CDR3: CASSRGAVRETQYF. The CDR3 DNA is TGTGCCAGCAGCCGTGGGGCCGTACGGGAGACCCAGTACTTC.

This clonotype appeared once. V is TRBV5-4 and J is TRBJ1-1; 10 positions agree with TRBD1. Germline CDR1 reads SGHNT; CDR2 reads YYREEE (reference sequence). This CDR3 contains 15 residues. Trimming at V came to 4 bases and at J to 3 bases, leaving 6 bases not matched to a gene. CDR3 nucleotide sequence: TGTGCCAGCAGCGAGACAGGGGGCTCGGACACTGAAGCTTTCTTT. This codes for CASSETGGSDTEAFF.

The rearrangement uses TRBV30 and TRBJ2-1; TRBD2 agrees at 14 bases. This CDR3 has 15 residues. V shed 3 bases, J shed 13 bases, and the junction held 11 bases outside the gene matches. Germline V gene data show CDR1 as GTSNPN and CDR2 as SVGIG (reference sequence). The CDR3, as DNA: TGTGCCTGGAGCCGCCCGGGGACTAGCGGGAGAGACCAGTTCTTC. Translation gives CAWSRPGTSGRDQFF.

The CDR3: CSARSLGTQGGYEQYF. CDR3 in DNA: TGCAGTGCTAGGAGCCTAGGGACTCAAGGAGGGTACGAGCAGTACTTC. This chain connects TRBV20-1 to TRBJ2-7; a possible D gene is TRBD2 (6 bases). The CDR3 consists of 16 residues. With 3 bases removed from V and 4 bases from J, the gap between germline ends came to 22 bases. CDR1 and CDR2 from the germline V gene are DFQATT and SNEGSKA (reference sequence).

The V and J genes are TRBV30 and TRBJ1-3, with TRBD1 as a possible D gene (5 bases). Trimming removed 2 bases from V and 2 bases from J, with 10 bases in between. CDR3 length: 14 amino acids. The V gene's germline CDR1 is GTSNPN and CDR2 SVGIG (reference sequence). DNA of the CDR3: TGTGCCTGGAGTCATGGGACGCCTGGAAACACCATATATTTT. Residues: CAWSHGTPGNTIYF. The variable domain in full, with the rest retrieved from reference TRBV30 and TRBJ1-3, is SQTIHQWPATLVQPVGSPLSLECTVEGTSNPNLYWYRQAAGRGLQLLFYSVGIGQISSEVPQNLSASRPQDRQFILSSKKLLLSDSGFYLCAWSHGTPGNTIYFGEGSWLTVV.

The CDR3 bases are TGTGCCAGCACCGAAGGACTAGCCCAGCAGTTCTTC. It encodes CASTEGLAQQFF. V and J are TRBV12-3 or TRBV12-4 and TRBJ2-1; 8 bases fit TRBD2. The ends lost 7 bases at V and 11 bases at J; junction bases unmatched: 7. CDR3 length: 12 residues.

This chain joins TRBV14 and TRBJ1-1; 7 bases map to TRBD1. CDR1 and CDR2 from the germline V gene are SGHDN and FVKESK. Trimming took 4 bases from V and 3 from J; bases not matched to a gene: 2. The CDR3 sequence is 13 residues long. CDR3 amino acids: CASSRGTDTEAFF. CDR3 in DNA: TGTGCCAGCAGCCGCGGGACAGACACTGAAGCTTTCTTT.

This chain links TRBV6-2 or TRBV6-3 with TRBJ2-7; D possibly matches TRBD1 or TRBD2 (6 bases each). The CDR3 runs to 13 residues. Germline V gene sequence: CDR1 MNHEY, CDR2 SVGEGT. The V end was cut by 2 bases, the J end by 7 bases, with 12 bases between. The CDR3 region is CASSYPGALEQYF. CDR3 in DNA: TGTGCCAGCAGTTACCCGGGGGCCCTGGAGCAGTACTTC.

This clonotype was observed a single time. The CDR3 DNA reads as TGCGCCAGCAGCCAAGATGACATCTCATTTTCCCGGCCCCAGCATTTT. This translates into CASSQDDISFSRPQHF. The rearrangement uses TRBV4-1 and TRBJ1-5; D gene unclear. Trimming removed 0 bases at V and 9 bases at J, with 18 bases between. The CDR3 runs 16 residues. Germline V lookup: CDR1 MGHRA, CDR2 YSYEKL.